The source of this T cell receptor beta chain is a study of molecular identifiers for immune sequencing clone quantification. At least ten counts were recorded for this clonotype. Germline trimming cut 1 base from V and 3 bases from J; bases unmatched to any gene: 4. CDR1 and CDR2 from the germline V gene are GTSNPN and SVGIG (reference sequence). The CDR3 consists of 15 residues. A CD8+CD4-CCR7+CD45RA+ phenotype served as the sorting definition for naive CD8 T cells. TCRdb re-analysed the PCR reads in MiXCR, keeping a single row per CDR3 protein. Of roughly 86,000 distinct CDR3 sequences in the sample, 19% were seen once.

This clonotype was sampled from a human donor in good health. Some libraries in this study had Jurkat cell RNA spiked in. The rearrangement joins TRBV30 to TRBJ2-2; TRBD1 aligns across 8 bases. Sequencing was performed on naive CD8+ T cells from blood, with Jurkat cell RNA spiked in. Described subset: FACS-sorted CD8+CD4-CCR7+CD45RA+ naive T cells. As DNA, the CDR3 is TGTGCCTGGAGTGATGGACAGGGATACACCGGGGAGCTGTTTTTT. Residues: CAWSDGQGYTGELFF. Drawing the rest from reference TRBV30 and TRBJ2-2, the complete variable domain is SQTIHQWPATLVQPVGSPLSLECTVEGTSNPNLYWYRQAAGRGLQLLFYSVGIGQISSEVPQNLSASRPQDRQFILSSKKLLLSDSGFYLCAWSDGQGYTGELFFGEGSRLTVL.